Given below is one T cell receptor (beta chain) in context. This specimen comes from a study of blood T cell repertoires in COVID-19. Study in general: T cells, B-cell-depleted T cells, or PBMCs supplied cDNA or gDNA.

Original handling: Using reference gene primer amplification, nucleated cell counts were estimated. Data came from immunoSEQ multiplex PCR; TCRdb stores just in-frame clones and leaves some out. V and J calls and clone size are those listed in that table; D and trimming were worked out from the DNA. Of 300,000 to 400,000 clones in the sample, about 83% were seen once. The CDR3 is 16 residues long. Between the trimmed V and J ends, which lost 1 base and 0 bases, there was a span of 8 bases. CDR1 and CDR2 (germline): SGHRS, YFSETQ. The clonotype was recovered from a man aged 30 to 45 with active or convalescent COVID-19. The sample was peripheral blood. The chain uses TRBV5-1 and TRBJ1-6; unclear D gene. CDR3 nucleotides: TGCGCCAGCAGCTTGCAGTCAAGCTCCTATAATTCACCCCTCCACTTT. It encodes CASSLQSSSYNSPLHF.